This TCR beta chain is drawn from a study of blood T cell repertoires in COVID-19 (dated by TCRdb to about 2020). Context from the whole study: Samples from collaborators originated in the United States, Italy and Spain and spanned both the acute and convalescent phases of COVID-19. The prospective study material was composed of cDNA or gDNA derived from T cells, B-cell-depleted T cells, or PBMCs. Subjects who had been exposed to COVID-19, were actively infected with it, or had recovered from it provided the deeply sampled blood TCRbeta repertoires that made up the dataset. The repertoires were released in a freely available public database meant as a resource for research on the immune response to SARS-CoV-2. Samples came from the ongoing ImmuneRACE study (first 160 participants) plus 1,254 subjects from 6 global collaborators. The sample metadata nearly always contained a de-identified subject ID, COVID-19 status, age in years and sex. Where available, HLA class I and class II types were taken from metadata supplied by the sample provider and were not determined by assay-based typing.

V loses 10 bases, J loses 7 bases, and the germline ends lie 13 bases apart. CDR1 and CDR2 were assigned from the germline V gene as SNHLY and FYNNEI. The CDR3 contains 12 residues, cysteine and phenylalanine counted. The CDR3 DNA has 36 bases and is translated from base 1. Samples from volunteer blood donors who had recovered from COVID-19 were contributed by a second Seattle source. Each collaborating institution followed its own protocols to collect whole blood in K2EDTA tubes. For TCRbeta analysis, collaborators shipped samples as frozen whole blood, isolated PBMCs, or DNA extracted from either of those sample types. TCRbeta CDR3 regions were amplified from genomic DNA by means of the immunoSEQ Assay, a bias-controlled multiplex PCR. In the source study's methods: The number of nucleated cells in each sample was estimated by amplification of reference gene primers within the assay. Sequence reads were collapsed and filtered to measure the absolute abundance of every unique TCRbeta CDR3 rearrangement. For each sample, productive Simpson clonality was calculated as the square root of Simpson's diversity index across productive rearrangements. TCRdb's version of the immuneACCESS table is confined to in-frame rearrangements and falls short of the full clone set. An unresolved V gene accounts for under half of the shortfall where checked; the remainder is of unknown origin. V and J calls and clone size are given by that table; D and trimming were obtained from the DNA. Within this sample are about 140,000 clones, with about four fifths of them counted one time only. The ten largest clones take up 3% to 4.5% of the sample.

General findings and caveats noted by the study authors: The quantity of clinical and demographic metadata differed by source and by participant and was supplied without curation.

A word on this clone: Its antigen has not been determined. Within one base of it there is no much larger clone, and no base qualities were kept.

The clonotype comes from a man between 70 and 80 years old who had recovered from COVID-19. The chain joins TRBV2 to TRBJ2-2, with no confidently assigned D gene. Material for sequencing was peripheral blood. The CDR3 region reads CATPRSGGELFF. The bases read TGTGCCACCCCGCGGTCTGGCGGGGAGCTGTTTTTT.